Listed below are T cell receptor beta chains from one sample, sequenced in a study of T-cell reconstitution after alpha-beta-depleted transplantation in children. Via MiXCR, TCRdb re-called the PCR reads, giving one row per CDR3 protein. The data contain about 350,000 distinct CDR3 sequences, roughly 17% of them seen just once; the ten biggest clones take up about 41%. The sample in question was PBMCs, mostly from graft donor cells, obtained 360 days after TCRalphabeta/CD19-depleted stem cell transplant. These TCRs come from a male patient under 10 years old who had a stem cell transplant for acute lymphoblastic leukemia, so the T cells may come from the graft donor. Each CDR3 is given with its conserved first and last residue. Fields, in order: J gene, clone size, D gene, V gene, CDR3 DNA, CDR3 protein. A D gene is named only where the DNA matches it firmly. The listing skips clone size in some rows; elsewhere it reads once, few, many or a size class.

>TRBJ2-7|.|.|TRBV11-2
TGTGCCAGCAGCCCGGGGAGTCCTTCCTACGAGCAGTACTTC
CASSPGSPSYEQYF
>TRBJ1-1|.|TRBD1|TRBV7-2
TGTGCCAGCAGCTTAGGTCCAGGACAGGGAACTGAAGCTTTCTTT
CASSLGPGQGTEAFF
>TRBJ2-2|.|TRBD1|TRBV9
TGTGCCAGCAGCTTTCAGGACAGGGCCTTCGCCGGGGAGCTGTTTTTT
CASSFQDRAFAGELFF
>TRBJ1-1|many|.|TRBV5-1
TGCGCCAGCAGCGTCGCCAGTTACACTGAAGCTTTCTTT
CASSVASYTEAFF
>TRBJ1-2|few|.|TRBV4-1
TGCGCCAGCAGCCAAGCTGGGTGGGATGGCTACACCTTC
CASSQAGWDGYTF
>TRBJ2-1|.|.|TRBV3-1
TGTGCCAGCGGTAGCGTCGGTGAGCAGTTCTTC
CASGSVGEQFF
>TRBJ2-1|few|TRBD2|TRBV12-3/TRBV12-4
TGTGCCAGCAGTTTAGATGTGACTAGCGGGAGCCGGAATGAGCAGTTCTTC
CASSLDVTSGSRNEQFF
>TRBJ2-7|few|TRBD2|TRBV4-3
TGCGCCAGCAGCCAAGAAAAGAGACTAGCGGGAGGGCCACTCTACGAGCAGTACTTC
CASSQEKRLAGGPLYEQYF
>TRBJ2-1|.|TRBD1|TRBV5-8
TGTGCCAGCAGCTTCAGGACAGGGCGGAATGAGCAGTTCTTC
CASSFRTGRNEQFF
>TRBJ2-7|.|.|TRBV10-3
TGTGCCATCAGTGGTGGAGACGGGATTACAACCTACGAGCAGTACTTC
CAISGGDGITTYEQYF
>TRBJ2-1|few|TRBD2|TRBV29-1
TGCGGCCAACTAGCGGGAACATACAATGAGCTGTTCTTC
CGQLAGTYNELFF
>TRBJ2-7|few|TRBD1|TRBV28
TGTGCCAGCAGACCATGGACAGGGGAGACGGGGGAGCAGTACTTC
CASRPWTGETGEQYF
>TRBJ2-5|many|TRBD2|TRBV12-3/TRBV12-4
TGTGCCAGCAGTTTCGTAGCCTTGGCGGGAGGCCAAGAGACCCAGTACTTC
CASSFVALAGGQETQYF
>TRBJ2-1|many|TRBD2|TRBV5-1
TGCGCCAGCAGCTTTCTAGCGGGAGCAGGCAATGAGCAGTTCTTC
CASSFLAGAGNEQFF
>TRBJ2-1|many|TRBD2|TRBV5-1
TGCGCCAGCAGCTTGGGGGTAGCGGGAGGCCACAATGAGCAGTTCTTC
CASSLGVAGGHNEQFF
>TRBJ2-3|many|.|TRBV12-3/TRBV12-4
TGTGCCAGCAGTTTCCTCGGCCTAAGCACAGATACGCAGTATTTT
CASSFLGLSTDTQYF
>TRBJ2-1|.|.|TRBV7-9
TGTGCCAGCAGCTTATCCCCTGCCTGGACTCAGTTCTTC
CASSLSPAWTQFF
>TRBJ2-7|.|.|TRBV6-2/TRBV6-3
TGTGCCAGCAGCCCACTTGCTTCAGGGTTGTCCCGCTACGAGCAGTACTTC
CASSPLASGLSRYEQYF
>TRBJ2-3|.|TRBD2|TRBV12-3/TRBV12-4
TGTGCCAGCAGGGAAGCCGGGACTAGCATTACAGATACGCAGTATTTT
CASREAGTSITDTQYF
>TRBJ2-7|few|.|TRBV4-3
TGCGCCAGCAGCCCCTGGGTCTCCTACGAGCAGTACTTC
CASSPWVSYEQYF